This T cell receptor (beta chain) is from a study of T cells in Graves' hyperthyroidism and ophthalmopathy. Study-wide context: Once the initial diagnosis was made, peripheral blood was obtained before any treatment.

At least ten counts were recorded for this clonotype. Antigen: not known. The CDR3 extends over 15 amino acids. Between the trimmed V and J ends, which lost 0 bases and 6 bases, there was a span of 17 bases. The germline CDR1 and CDR2 sequences are GTSNPN and SVGIG (reference sequence). Researchers took RNA transcripts and amplified the TCR beta CDR3 regions from them. The TCR CDR3 first-round RT-PCR relied on the HTBI primer set. MiXCR was run by TCRdb on the multiplex PCR reads, yielding one entry per CDR3 protein. Here the sample spans about 350,000 distinct CDR3 sequences, roughly 18% being singletons. Study results and limitations: Peripheral blood also featured most of the thyroid clonotypes expanded above 0.001.

This receptor was taken from a woman aged 35 to 49 with Graves' ophthalmopathy. The sequenced material came from blood. The genes are TRBV30 and TRBJ1-2, with TRBD1 as a possible D gene (6 bases). CDR3 region: CAWSVENMGADGYTF. The CDR3 region has the DNA TGTGCCTGGAGTGTAGAAAATATGGGGGCGGATGGCTACACCTTC.